This T cell receptor (beta chain) was identified in a study of shared clonotypes between healthy human individuals. Terminally differentiated effector memory CD45RA+ cells were excluded by CCR7 positive selection of CD45RO-negative cells. Clones were read by immunoSEQ multiplex PCR, and TCRdb kept only the in-frame ones, dropping some. The data contain about 2.1 million clones, 80% to 95% of them singletons. With 9 bases removed from V and 7 bases from J, the gap between germline ends came to 16 bases. This CDR3 spans 13 amino acids. The germline V gene has CDR1 LGHNT and CDR2 FRNRAP. Sequences were obtained from naive CD8+ T cells from PBMCs. The clonotype originates from a man in his late teens or twenties in good health. Some clones in this sample may be carry-over from other donors' samples. The rearrangement links TRBV12-5 to TRBJ2-1; D call uncertain. The CDR3 protein is CASSDDLWNEQFF. Written as DNA, the CDR3 is TGTGCTAGCTCCGACGACCTGTGGAATGAGCAGTTCTTC.